One and the same sample provided the 7 T cell receptor beta chains below, sequenced in a study of graft-versus-host responses after intestinal transplantation (dated by TCRdb to 2020 to 2023). The receptor library was made with the immunoSEQ multiplex PCR assay. What TCRdb holds here is the immuneACCESS table cut down to in-frame rearrangements. Part of the clones is not present; checked against another copy, under half of the missing clones reflect an unresolved V gene, and the others are unexplained. The sample includes under 95,000 clones, with roughly 80% observed a single time. The top ten constitute 0.83% of the sample. The label giving this sample's time point can be read as: cells obtained before transplantation from donor or recipient. Which antigens these TCRs recognize remains unknown. This sample comprised unstimulated CD4+ T cells sorted from spleen or lymph node cells, obtained before intestinal transplant. These receptors were collected from a human donor who received an intestinal transplant.

This clone occurred a few times. In nucleotides, the CDR3 is TGCAGTGCTAGTCCGGGAGGGGAGCAGTACTTC. Its protein product is CSASPGGEQYF. The chain employs TRBV20-1 and TRBJ2-7, with TRBD2 matching 8 bases. Germline V gene data show CDR1 as DFQATT and CDR2 as SNEGSKA (reference sequence). This CDR3 contains 11 residues. The V gene end was trimmed by 3 bases and the J gene end by 7 bases; junction bases not matched to a gene: 2.

About this clone itself: Distinct nucleotide sequences in the sample also encode this CDR3. J is TRBJ2-7 and V is TRBV9; 9 nucleotides agree with TRBD1. Germline V CDR1 and CDR2: SGDLS, YYNGEE. The CDR3 runs to 14 residues. The junction had 3 bases not matched to a gene; V was cut back by 4 bases and J by 1 base. The CDR3 DNA reads TGTGCCAGCAGCCCTGGGACAGGGTCCTACGAGCAGTACTTC. It specifies CASSPGTGSYEQYF.

The rearrangement uses TRBV4-2 and TRBJ1-1, with 10 bases lining up with TRBD1. The germline gives CDR1 LGHNA, CDR2 YNFKEQ. The CDR3 contains 15 residues. Losses at the gene ends were 3 bases for V and 8 bases for J; bases not matched to a gene: 9. The CDR3 DNA reads as TGTGCCAGCAGCCAGACCGGGACAGGGGCAGAAGAAGCTTTCTTT. It specifies CASSQTGTGAEEAFF.

The CDR3 DNA is TGCGCCAGCAGCCAAGGGACGCCGGAGGACTATGGCTACACCTTC. This gives the protein CASSQGTPEDYGYTF. J is TRBJ1-2 and V is TRBV4-1; D is unresolved. CDR1 is MGHRA, CDR2 YSYEKL, per germline. The CDR3 runs to 15 residues. Trimming removed 1 base from V and 3 bases from J, with 12 bases in between.

The chain joins TRBV14 to TRBJ2-2; 7 bases are a match to TRBD2. CDR1 and CDR2 (germline): SGHDN, FVKESK. The J segment lost 1 base and the V segment lost 4 bases, leaving 3 bases of the junction unmatched. The CDR3 is made up of 15 amino acids. This CDR3 reads CASSPGTKNTGELFF. CDR3 nucleotides: TGTGCCAGCAGCCCAGGGACTAAGAACACCGGGGAGCTGTTTTTT.

The chain has TRBV7-9 and TRBJ2-2; 8 bases align to TRBD1. Germline V gene sequence: CDR1 SEHNR, CDR2 FQNEAQ (reference sequence). The CDR3 spans 15 residues. Germline trimming cut 5 bases from V and 5 bases from J; bases unmatched to any gene: 7. The CDR3 region is CASSRGQVGTGELFF. CDR3 sequence (DNA): TGTGCCAGCAGCCGGGGACAGGTCGGGACCGGGGAGCTGTTTTTT.

This clone came up a few times. The J gene is TRBJ2-3, the V gene TRBV7-6; 7 bases match TRBD2. This CDR3 has 17 residues. CDR1 is SGHVS and CDR2 is FNYEAQ in the germline V gene. The V segment lost 0 bases and the J segment 1 base; nucleotides outside the gene matches: 7. The CDR3 nucleotides read TGTGCCAGCAGCTTAGCGGGGGAGGGATACGGCACAGATACGCAGTATTTT. Translated, it gives CASSLAGEGYGTDTQYF.